What follows describes a single TCR beta chain. No antigen is known for it. Sequencing was performed with immunoSEQ multiplex PCR; in TCRdb, only in-frame clones are kept and a portion is missing. The sample lists nearly 50,000 clones; 83% were seen once. CDR3 size: 13 residues. Germline V lookup: CDR1 SQVTM, CDR2 ANQGSEA. V was cut by 2 bases and J by 4 bases, with 11 bases left in between. Time point in this sample: baseline pretreatment blood. Treatment meaning: 15 Gy SBRT to primary tumor, nephrectomy 4 weeks later. The data were obtained in a study of radiation and T cells in renal cell carcinoma. Turning to the study itself: Nephrectomy followed 15 Gy stereotactic body radiation by 4 weeks. General study points: In blood, top tumor clones expanded by 2 weeks, shrinking by 4.

This chain uses TRBV29-1 with TRBJ1-1; D is ambiguous. This clonotype was obtained from a woman in her 70s with renal cell carcinoma. This specimen consisted of blood, obtained from a patient whose treatment included radiotherapy and nephrectomy. CDR3 coding DNA: TGCAGCGTTGAACCCGGGTTGATCACTGAAGCTTTCTTT. This codes for CSVEPGLITEAFF.